The clone carrying this T cell receptor (beta chain) was seen at least ten times. Its cognate antigen is unknown. This specimen comes from a study of response to subunit inactivated influenza vaccine. J gave up 4 bases and V 5 bases, and 13 bases lay outside the gene matches. Germline V CDR1 and CDR2: SGHAT, FQDESV (reference sequence). This CDR3 is 19 amino acids long. TCRdb itself ran the RT-PCR reads through MiXCR, one entry per CDR3 protein. The sample has approximately 530,000 distinct CDR3 sequences; around 7.9% are singletons. General observations from the study: Authors suggested few new T cells are recruited by each seasonal influenza vaccination.

This material consisted of PBMCs from blood, taken around 25 months after vaccination. The chain has TRBV11-1 and TRBJ2-1, with 14 bases fitting TRBD2. This TCR came from a man aged 50 to 69 who received an inactivated influenza vaccine. The CDR3 here is CASSQPGLAGVKRYNEQFF. For the CDR3, the DNA is TGTGCCAGCAGCCAACCGGGACTAGCGGGAGTAAAACGGTACAATGAGCAGTTCTTC.